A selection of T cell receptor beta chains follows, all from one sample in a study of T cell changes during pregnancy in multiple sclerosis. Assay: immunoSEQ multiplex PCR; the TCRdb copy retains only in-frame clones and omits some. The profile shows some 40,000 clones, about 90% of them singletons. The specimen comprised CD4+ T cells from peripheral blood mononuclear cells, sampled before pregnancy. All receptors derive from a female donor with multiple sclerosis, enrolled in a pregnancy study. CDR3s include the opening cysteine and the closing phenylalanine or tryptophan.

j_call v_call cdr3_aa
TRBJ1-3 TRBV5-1 CASSLAPGVSGNTIYF
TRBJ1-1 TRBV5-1 CASSLVQGVTEAFF
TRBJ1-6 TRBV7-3 CASSSTGQGAPLHF
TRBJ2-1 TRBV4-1 CASSQPYAGSSYNEQFF
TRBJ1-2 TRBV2 CASSDTGGLYGYTF
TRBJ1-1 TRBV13 CASSSLLGRLRGEAFF
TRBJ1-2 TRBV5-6 CASSRGQGLGYTF
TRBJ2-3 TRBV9 CASSLEGGDRDTQYF
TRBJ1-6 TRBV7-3 CASSQGRGNSPLHF
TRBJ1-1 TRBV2 CASSIEPITEAFF
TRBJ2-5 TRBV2 CASSGGLEETQYF
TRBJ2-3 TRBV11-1 CASSPRTPHTQYF
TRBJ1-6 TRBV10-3 CAISEGGAPNSPLHF
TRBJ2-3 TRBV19 CASSRRGLAGDDTQYF
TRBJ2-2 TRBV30 CAQSPLAGSFTGELFF
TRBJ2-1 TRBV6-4 CASSDSIAGGYNEQFF
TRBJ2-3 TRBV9 CASSVAGSDTQYF
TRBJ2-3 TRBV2 CASKNRVHQDTQYF
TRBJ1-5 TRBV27 CASSSGTSDHQPQHF
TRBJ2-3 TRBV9 CASSLLGGLSTDTQYF
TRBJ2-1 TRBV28 CASSTPGQDNEQFF
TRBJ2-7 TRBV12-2 CASRLGEDLYEQYF
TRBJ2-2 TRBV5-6 CASSLAERGAPPGELFF
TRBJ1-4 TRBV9 CASSPRGGGTEKLFF
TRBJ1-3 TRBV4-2 CASSQELVGGYGNTIYF
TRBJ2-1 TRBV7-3 CASSQRTSGAPANEQFF
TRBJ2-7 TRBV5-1 CASSVRRGGSYEQYF
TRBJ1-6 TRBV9 CASSVSSGGSPLHF
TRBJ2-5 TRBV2 CASTRGGPSGQYF
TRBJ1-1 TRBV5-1 CASSLGVMNTEAFF
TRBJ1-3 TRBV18 CASSLYYRDRGDGNTIYF